This T cell receptor beta chain was retrieved from a study of human T cells and chemical hapten exposure. By frequency in the sample, this clonotype is medium-sized. Its antigen remains unidentified. Authors' processing steps: TCR counts had a median of about 92,000 per sample and spanned about 23,224 to 690,600. Using its own MiXCR run on the RACE reads, TCRdb lists one record per CDR3 protein. In this record, the V and J calls reflect TCRdb's handling and not the investigators' own analysis. In the table there are 30,000 to 40,000 distinct CDR3 sequences, 5.5% of which are singletons. The germline V and J ends were trimmed by 4 bases and 3 bases, with 12 bases remaining between them. The CDR3 contains 14 residues. CDR1 and CDR2 (germline): SNHLY, FYNNEI. Documented time point: healthy volunteer bleed at 6 weeks. Unfractionated whole blood served as the source for total RNA extraction. Notes on the study in general: Sensitizing to DPC left TCRs with a frequency above 1 in 1000 unaltered.

The V call is TRBV2, the J call TRBJ1-2; D not certain. Input material: whole blood. The clonotype originates from a human donor in good health. Some clones in this sample may be carry-over from other donors' samples. The CDR3 nucleotides are TGTGCCAGCAGTGCTCCGGGAATCTACTATGGCTACACCTTC. Translating gives CASSAPGIYYGYTF. Full variable domain (outside the CDR3, taken from reference TRBV2 and TRBJ1-2): EPEVTQTPSHQVTQMGQEVILRCVPISNHLYFYWYRQILGQKVEFLVSFYNNEISEKSEIFDDQFSVERPDGSNFTLKIRSTKLEDSAMYFCASSAPGIYYGYTFGSGTRLTVV.